This T cell receptor beta chain was retrieved from a study of OX40 agonist ivuxolimab in advanced cancers. Study results and limitations: Clones of CD4+ and CD8+ blood T cells grew by week 6 at doses of 0.1 to 3.0 mg/kg. Antigen specificity remained undetermined for the expanded peripheral T cells.

This clone came up a few times. Its antigen remains unidentified. Generated by immunoSEQ multiplex PCR, the TCRdb table keeps only in-frame clones and is missing some. The sample lists about 27,000 clones, around nine tenths seen once, with 29% in the top ten. This CDR3 region has 15 residues. V dropped 4 bases and J dropped 4; count of bases not matched to a gene: 6. Germline V gene data show CDR1 as SGHDN and CDR2 as FVKESK. Sequenced material: CD4+ or CD8+ T cells sorted from blood, taken in a trial of the OX40 agonist ivuxolimab. The J gene is TRBJ2-7, the V gene TRBV14, with TRBD1 identical over 11 bases. The origin of this receptor is an adult with an advanced solid tumor such as melanoma, head and neck, liver or kidney cancer. The CDR3 loop is CASSLPGQGVYEQYF. The CDR3 nucleotides are TGTGCCAGCAGCCTTCCGGGACAGGGGGTGTACGAGCAGTACTTC. Drawing the rest from reference TRBV14 and TRBJ2-7, the complete variable domain is EAGVTQFPSHSVIEKGQTVTLRCDPISGHDNLYWYRRVMGKEIKFLLHFVKESKQDESGMPNNRFLAERTGGTYSTLKVQPAELEDSGVYFCASSLPGQGVYEQYFGPGTRLTVT.